The clone carrying this T cell receptor (beta chain) showed up many times. TCR beta CDR3 regions were amplified from RNA transcripts. RT-PCR in the first round (using the HTBI primer set) targeted the TCR CDR3. TCRdb re-called the multiplex PCR reads through MiXCR, storing one row per CDR3 protein. The table has about 300,000 distinct CDR3 sequences, 25% to 30% seen once. These data come from a study of T cells in Graves' hyperthyroidism and ophthalmopathy. With 3 bases clipped from V and 3 bases from J, the junction kept 10 bases outside the gene matches. There are 16 residues in the CDR3. Germline loops: CDR1 SGHRS, CDR2 YFSETQ.

Input material: blood. The TCR was taken from a man aged 35 to 55 with Graves' hyperthyroidism that later progressed to Graves' ophthalmopathy. The chain employs TRBV5-1 and TRBJ1-2; 8 bases match TRBD1. In nucleotides, the CDR3 is TGCGCCAGCAGCTCGGCCCCGGACAGGGTGGACTATGGCTACACCTTC. As protein: CASSSAPDRVDYGYTF. Based on the CDR3 plus reference TRBV5-1 and TRBJ1-2, the full variable domain is KAGVTQTPRYLIKTRGQQVTLSCSPISGHRSVSWYQQTPGQGLQFLFEYFSETQRNKGNFPGRFSGRQFSNSRSEMNVSTLELGDSALYLCASSSAPDRVDYGYTFGSGTRLTVV.